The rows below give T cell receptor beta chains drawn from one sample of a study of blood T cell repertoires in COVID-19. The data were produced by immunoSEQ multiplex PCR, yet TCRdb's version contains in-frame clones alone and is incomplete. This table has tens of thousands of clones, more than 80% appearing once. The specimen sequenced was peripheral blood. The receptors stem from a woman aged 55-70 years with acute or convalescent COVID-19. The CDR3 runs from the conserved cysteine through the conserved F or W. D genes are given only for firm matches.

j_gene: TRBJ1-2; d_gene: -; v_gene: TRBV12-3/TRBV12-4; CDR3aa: CASSFEDSYGYTF; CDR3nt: TGTGCCAGCAGTTTTGAAGACAGCTATGGCTACACCTTC
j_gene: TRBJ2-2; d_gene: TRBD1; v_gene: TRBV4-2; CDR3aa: CASSQRQGNTGELFF; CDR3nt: TGTGCCAGCAGCCAAAGACAGGGGAACACCGGGGAGCTGTTTTTT
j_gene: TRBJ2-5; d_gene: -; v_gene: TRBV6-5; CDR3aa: CASSYTTGLGETQYF; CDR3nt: TGTGCCAGCAGTTACACAACAGGGTTAGGGGAGACCCAGTACTTC
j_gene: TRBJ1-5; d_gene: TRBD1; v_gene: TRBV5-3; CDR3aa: CARSRPGTGFYSNQPQHF; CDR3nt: TGTGCCAGAAGCCGTCCCGGGACAGGGTTCTATAGCAATCAGCCCCAGCATTTT
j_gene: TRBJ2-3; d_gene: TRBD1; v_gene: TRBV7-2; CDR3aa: CASSSGQATDTQYF; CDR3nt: TGTGCCAGCAGCTCGGGACAGGCCACAGATACGCAGTATTTT
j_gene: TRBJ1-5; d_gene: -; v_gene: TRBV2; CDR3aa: CASTGGSQPQHF; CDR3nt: TGTGCCAGCACCGGGGGTAGTCAGCCCCAGCATTTT
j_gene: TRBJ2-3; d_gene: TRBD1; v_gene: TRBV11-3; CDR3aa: CASSLGTGVDTQYF; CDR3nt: TGTGCCAGCAGCTTAGGGACAGGGGTTGATACGCAGTATTTT
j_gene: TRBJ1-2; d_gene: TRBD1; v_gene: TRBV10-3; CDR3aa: CAIGTGTLGYTF; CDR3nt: TGTGCCATAGGGACAGGGACCTTGGGTTACACCTTC
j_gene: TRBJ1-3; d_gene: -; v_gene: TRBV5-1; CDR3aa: CASSPSLGSSGNTIYF; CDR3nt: TGCGCCAGCAGCCCCTCTTTAGGGAGCTCTGGAAACACCATATATTTT
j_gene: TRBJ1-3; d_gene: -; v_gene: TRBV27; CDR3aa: CASSLRGSGNTIYF; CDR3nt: TGTGCCAGCAGTTTAAGGGGGTCTGGAAACACCATATATTTT
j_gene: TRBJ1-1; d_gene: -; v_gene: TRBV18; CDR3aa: CASSPSGFRNTEAFF; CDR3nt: TGTGCCAGCTCCCCCTCCGGGTTCCGGAACACTGAAGCTTTCTTT
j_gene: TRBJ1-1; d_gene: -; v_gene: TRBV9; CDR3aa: CASSVLPGQNTEAFF; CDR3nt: TGTGCCAGCAGCGTATTACCGGGTCAGAACACTGAAGCTTTCTTT
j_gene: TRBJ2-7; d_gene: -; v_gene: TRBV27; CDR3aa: CASSLSGGVWTYEQYF; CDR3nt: TGTGCCAGCAGTTTATCAGGGGGAGTATGGACCTACGAGCAGTACTTC
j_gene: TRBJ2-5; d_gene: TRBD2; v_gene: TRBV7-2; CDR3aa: CASSLGASGGETQYF; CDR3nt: TGTGCCAGCAGCTTAGGGGCTAGCGGGGGAGAGACCCAGTACTTC
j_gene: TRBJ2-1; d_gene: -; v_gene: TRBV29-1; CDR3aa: CSVEESLYNEQFF; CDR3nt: TGCAGCGTTGAAGAGAGTTTGTACAATGAGCAGTTCTTC
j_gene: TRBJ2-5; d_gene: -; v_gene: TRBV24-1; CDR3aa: CATSDPGDETQYF; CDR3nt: TGTGCCACCAGTGATCCAGGGGATGAGACCCAGTACTTC